This passage covers 14 T cell receptor beta chains from one sample sequenced in a study of cytomegalovirus exposure and HLA in healthy donors. It was with 60 Vbeta and 13 Jbeta primers that the PCR ran. Produced via immunoSEQ multiplex PCR; TCRdb's table is partial and in-frame only. The sample has roughly 190,000 clones; 60% to 80% are singletons. Sequenced sample: PBMCs. These receptors were obtained from a woman in her thirties in good health and CMV-seropositive.

The genes are TRBV5-1 and TRBJ2-7, with 8 nucleotides matching TRBD2. CDR1 SGHRS and CDR2 YFSETQ come from the germline V gene. V trimming: 6 bases; J trimming: 5 bases; junction bases outside the gene matches: 7. There are 13 residues in the CDR3. The DNA for the CDR3 is TGCGCCAGCACCAGAGCGGGAGTCGACGAGCAGTACTTC. Its protein is CASTRAGVDEQYF.

V usage is TRBV4-2 and J usage is TRBJ1-2, with D possibly being TRBD1 (6 bases). CDR3 length: 15 amino acids. Germline V gene data show CDR1 as LGHNA and CDR2 as YNFKEQ. The V and J ends lost 3 bases and 2 bases respectively, with 13 bases between them. The CDR3 DNA is TGTGCCAGCAGCCAGGACGGAGACAGGAACTATGGCTACACCTTC. As protein: CASSQDGDRNYGYTF.

The chain links TRBV18 to TRBJ1-6; a weak D match, TRBD1 (6 bases). This CDR3 contains 14 residues. Germline-derived CDR1 and CDR2 are KGHSH and LQKENI. The V end was cut by 2 bases, the J end by 8 bases, with 10 bases between. The CDR3: CASSPGGRDSPLHF. In DNA, the CDR3 is TGTGCCAGCTCACCAGGGGGCAGGGATTCACCCCTCCACTTT. Full variable domain (missing parts from reference TRBV18 and TRBJ1-6): NAGVMQNPRHLVRRRGQEARLRCSPMKGHSHVYWYRQLPEEGLKFMVYLQKENIIDESGMPKERFSAEFPKEGPSILRIQQVVRGDSAAYFCASSPGGRDSPLHFGNGTRLTVT.

V is TRBV28 and J is TRBJ1-5; D gene ambiguous. This CDR3 is built from 12 residues. V shed 6 bases and J shed 10 bases, with 13 bases lying between them. Germline V CDR1 and CDR2: MDHEN, SYDVKM. CDR3 in DNA: TGTGCCAGCAGGCCTACGGGATCCCCCCAGCATTTT. Translating it yields CASRPTGSPQHF.

The chain links TRBV5-1 to TRBJ2-3; tentatively, D is TRBD1 (6 bases). The CDR3 consists of 15 residues. V lost 4 bases to trimming and J lost 0 bases, with 12 bases between them. The germline V gene has CDR1 SGHRS and CDR2 YFSETQ. CDR3 region: CASSIQGYSTDTQYF. CDR3 coding DNA: TGCGCCAGCAGCATACAGGGATATAGCACAGATACGCAGTATTTT.

The V and J genes are TRBV7-9 and TRBJ2-5, with 10 positions matching TRBD1. The CDR3 is made up of 15 amino acids. The trim removed 3 bases at V and 4 bases at J, leaving 5 bases unmatched. Germline loops: CDR1 SEHNR, CDR2 FQNEAQ (reference sequence). CDR3 bases: TGTGCCAGCAGCTTTCTGACAGGGGGCATAGAGACCCAGTACTTC. Protein product: CASSFLTGGIETQYF. Filled out from reference TRBV7-9 and TRBJ2-5, the complete variable domain reads DTGVSQNPRHKITKRGQNVTFRCDPISEHNRLYWYRQTLGQGPEFLTYFQNEAQLEKSRLLSDRFSAERPKGSFSTLEIQRTEQGDSAMYLCASSFLTGGIETQYFGPGTRLLVL.

This chain uses TRBV5-6 with TRBJ1-2, with 9 nucleotides matching TRBD1. Trimming at V came to 5 bases and at J to 4 bases, leaving 9 bases not matched to a gene. The CDR3 is 15 amino acids. In germline, CDR1 is SGHDT, CDR2 YYEEEE. CDR3 protein: CASRYGTGLSYGYTF. DNA of the CDR3: TGTGCCAGCAGATACGGGACAGGGCTGAGCTATGGCTACACCTTC. Together with reference TRBV5-6 and TRBJ1-2, the CDR3 gives the full variable domain: DAGVTQSPTHLIKTRGQQVTLRCSPKSGHDTVSWYQQALGQGPQFIFQYYEEEERQRGNFPDRFSGHQFPNYSSELNVNALLLGDSALYLCASRYGTGLSYGYTFGSGTRLTVV.

In its sample, this clone was seen a few times. V gene TRBV5-1 combines with J gene TRBJ2-2; 7 positions match TRBD2. With 4 bases clipped from V and 3 bases from J, the junction kept 12 bases outside the gene matches. This CDR3 comprises 17 residues. Germline values: CDR1 SGHRS, CDR2 YFSETQ. CDR3 coding DNA: TGCGCCAGCAGCATACACCCGGGGAGGGCAGACACCGGGGAGCTGTTTTTT. Protein sequence: CASSIHPGRADTGELFF.

The V call is TRBV19, the J call TRBJ1-1, with a tentative D call TRBD1 (5 bases). Per germline, CDR1 LNHDA and CDR2 SQIVND (reference sequence). V was clipped by 2 bases and J by 1 base, with 11 bases between them. This CDR3 contains 15 residues. The CDR3 loop reads CASSIWGGTNTEAFF. The CDR3 nucleotides are TGTGCCAGTAGTATATGGGGGGGGACGAACACTGAAGCTTTCTTT.

The rearrangement joins TRBV7-8 to TRBJ1-5; D is uncertain. CDR3 size: 13 residues. The ends were cut back, 0 bases at V and 7 bases at J, with 7 bases in the middle. Germline CDR1 is SGHVS and CDR2 is FQNEAQ. CDR3 sequence (DNA): TGTGCCAGCAGCTTAGCCGATGGCCAGCCCCAGCATTTT. This gives the protein CASSLADGQPQHF. Looking up the rest from reference TRBV7-8 and TRBJ1-5 gives the full variable domain: GAGVSQSPRYKVAKRGQDVALRCDPISGHVSLFWYQQALGQGPEFLTYFQNEAQLDKSGLPSDRFFAERPEGSVSTLKIQRTQQEDSAVYLCASSLADGQPQHFGDGTRLSIL.

This chain connects TRBV28 to TRBJ1-1; 7 bases are shared with TRBD1. The germline gives CDR1 MDHEN, CDR2 SYDVKM. This CDR3 is 11 amino acids long. V lost 6 bases to trimming and J lost 8 bases; unmatched junction nucleotides: 3. This CDR3 is CASSGTAEAFF. The CDR3 DNA follows: TGTGCCAGCAGCGGGACAGCCGAAGCTTTCTTT.

The chain recombines TRBV21-1 with TRBJ1-4; TRBD1, as called in the table, went unchecked against the DNA. TRBV21-1 is a pseudogene. The CDR3 extends over 15 amino acids. The CDR3 spells CASSKRGRGDEKLFF. The CDR3 coding sequence is TGTGCCAGCAGCAAAAGGGGCAGGGGCGATGAAAAACTGTTTTTT.

This sequence joins TRBV7-2 and TRBJ1-4, with D tentatively TRBD1 (5 bases). Germline V CDR1 and CDR2: SGHTA, FQGNSA. This CDR3 contains 16 residues. V dropped 3 bases and J dropped 2 bases, with 13 bases sitting between them. CDR3 protein: CASSLWARGTNEKLFF. CDR3 nucleotide sequence: TGTGCCAGCAGCTTGTGGGCGCGGGGGACTAATGAAAAACTGTTTTTT.

The DNA for the CDR3 is TGTGCCAGCAGTTCCTTCCCCGGATCAGGGGGACACACTGAAGCTTTCTTT. It codes for CASSSFPGSGGHTEAFF. The chain couples TRBV27 to TRBJ1-1; 7 nucleotides match TRBD1. The V and J ends lost 4 bases and 3 bases, in that order; junction bases with no gene match: 14. This CDR3 is 17 amino acids long. Per the germline V gene, CDR1 is MNHEY and CDR2 is SMNVEV (reference sequence).